This TCR beta chain was sequenced during a study of type 1 regulatory T cells. Study-wide background: An in vitro protocol generated T-allo10, a Tr1-enriched, alloantigen-specific CD4 T cell product.

The length of the CDR3 is 14 residues. Trimming took 5 bases from V and 3 from J, leaving 14 bases between them. The germline V gene encodes CDR1 SGHRS and CDR2 YFSETQ. The study's findings and limits: Type 1 regulatory T cells had a more restricted TCR repertoire than non-type 1 regulatory T cells.

Notes on this clonotype: Its antigen is unknown.

MiXCR was run by TCRdb on the reads, yielding one entry per CDR3 protein. The sample records about 67,000 distinct CDR3 sequences, about 50% being singletons. This clonotype originated in a human donor in good health. The specimen sequenced was cultured non-Tr1 T cells, either the whole culture or a sorted T cell fraction (not recorded which). The gene calls are TRBV5-1 and TRBJ1-2, with D unresolved. CDR3 protein: CASSKGDTDYGYTF. The CDR3, as DNA: TGCGCCAGCAGTAAGGGTGACACCGACTATGGCTACACCTTC.